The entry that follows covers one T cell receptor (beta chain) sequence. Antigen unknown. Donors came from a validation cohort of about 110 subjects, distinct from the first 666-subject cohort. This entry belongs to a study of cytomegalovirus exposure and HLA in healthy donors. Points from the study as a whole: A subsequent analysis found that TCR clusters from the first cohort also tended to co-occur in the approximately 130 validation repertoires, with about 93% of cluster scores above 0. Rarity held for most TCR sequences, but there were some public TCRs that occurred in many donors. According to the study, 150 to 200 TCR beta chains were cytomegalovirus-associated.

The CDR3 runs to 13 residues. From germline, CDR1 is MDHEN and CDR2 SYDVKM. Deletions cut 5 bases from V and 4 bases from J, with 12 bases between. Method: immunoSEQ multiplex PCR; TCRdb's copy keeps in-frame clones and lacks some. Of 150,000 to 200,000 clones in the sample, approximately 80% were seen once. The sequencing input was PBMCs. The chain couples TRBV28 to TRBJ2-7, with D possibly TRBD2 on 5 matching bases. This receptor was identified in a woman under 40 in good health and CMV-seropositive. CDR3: CASSPGTNYEQYF. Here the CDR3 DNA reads TGTGCCAGCAGTCCGGGAACTAATTACGAGCAGTACTTC.